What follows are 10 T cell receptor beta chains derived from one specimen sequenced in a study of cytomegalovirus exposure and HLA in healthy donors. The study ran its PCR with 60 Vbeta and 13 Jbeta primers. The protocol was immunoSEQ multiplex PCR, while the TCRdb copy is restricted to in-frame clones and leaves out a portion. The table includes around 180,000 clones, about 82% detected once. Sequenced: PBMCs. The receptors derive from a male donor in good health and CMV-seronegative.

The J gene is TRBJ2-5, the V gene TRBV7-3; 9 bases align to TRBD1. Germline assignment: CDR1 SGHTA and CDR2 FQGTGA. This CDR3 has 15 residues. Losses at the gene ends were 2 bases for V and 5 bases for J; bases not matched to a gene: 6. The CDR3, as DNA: TGTGCCAGCAGCTTAGCACAGGGGGCGACGGAGACCCAGTACTTC. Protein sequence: CASSLAQGATETQYF.

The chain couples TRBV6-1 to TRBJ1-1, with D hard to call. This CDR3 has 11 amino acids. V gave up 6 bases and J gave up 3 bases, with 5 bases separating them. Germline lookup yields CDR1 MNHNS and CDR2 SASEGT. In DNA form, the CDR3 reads TGTGCCAGCAGCCCCTACACTGAAGCTTTCTTT. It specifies CASSPYTEAFF.

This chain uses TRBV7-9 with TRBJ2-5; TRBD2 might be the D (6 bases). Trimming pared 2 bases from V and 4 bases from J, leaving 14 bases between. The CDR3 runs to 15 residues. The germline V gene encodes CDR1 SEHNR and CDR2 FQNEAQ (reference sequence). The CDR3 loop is CASSLTPGGRETQYF. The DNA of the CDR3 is TGTGCCAGCAGCTTAACCCCTGGGGGGAGAGAGACCCAGTACTTC.

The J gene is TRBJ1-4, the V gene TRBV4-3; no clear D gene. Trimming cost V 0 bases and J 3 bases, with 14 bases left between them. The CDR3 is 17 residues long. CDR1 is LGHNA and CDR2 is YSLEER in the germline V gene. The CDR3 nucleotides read TGCGCCAGCAGCCAAGAGATACTGGGAGCGGCTAATGAAAAACTGTTTTTT. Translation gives CASSQEILGAANEKLFF.

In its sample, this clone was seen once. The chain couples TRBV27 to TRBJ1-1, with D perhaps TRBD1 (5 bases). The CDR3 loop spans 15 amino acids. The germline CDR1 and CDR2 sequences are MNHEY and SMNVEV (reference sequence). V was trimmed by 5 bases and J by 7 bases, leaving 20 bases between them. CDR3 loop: CASSPIGAPRSEAFF. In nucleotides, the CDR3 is TGTGCCAGCAGTCCGATTGGGGCACCACGGAGTGAAGCTTTCTTT.

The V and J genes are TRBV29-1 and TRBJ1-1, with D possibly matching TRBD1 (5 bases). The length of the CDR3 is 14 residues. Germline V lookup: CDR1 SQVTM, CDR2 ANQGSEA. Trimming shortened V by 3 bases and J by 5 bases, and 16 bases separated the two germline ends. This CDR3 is CSVDGILGGTEAFF. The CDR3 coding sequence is TGCAGCGTTGATGGCATTTTGGGGGGGACTGAAGCTTTCTTT. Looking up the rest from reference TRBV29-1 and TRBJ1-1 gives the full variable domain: SAVISQKPSRDICQRGTSLTIQCQVDSQVTMMFWYRQQPGQSLTLIATANQGSEATYESGFVIDKFPISRPNLTFSTLTVSNMSPEDSSIYLCSVDGILGGTEAFFGQGTRLTVV.

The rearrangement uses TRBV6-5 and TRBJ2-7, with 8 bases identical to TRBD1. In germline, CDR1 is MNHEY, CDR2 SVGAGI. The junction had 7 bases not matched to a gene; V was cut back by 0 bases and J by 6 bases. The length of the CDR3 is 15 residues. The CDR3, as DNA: TGTGCCAGCAGTTACTCGATAGCAGGGGGCGGCGAGCAGTACTTC. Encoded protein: CASSYSIAGGGEQYF.

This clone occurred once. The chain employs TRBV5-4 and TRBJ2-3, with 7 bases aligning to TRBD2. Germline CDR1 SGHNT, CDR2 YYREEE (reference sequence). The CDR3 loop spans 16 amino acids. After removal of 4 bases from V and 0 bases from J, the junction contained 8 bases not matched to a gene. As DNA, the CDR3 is TGTGCCAGCAGCGCCCTGACTAGCCTTAGCACAGATACGCAGTATTTT. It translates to CASSALTSLSTDTQYF.

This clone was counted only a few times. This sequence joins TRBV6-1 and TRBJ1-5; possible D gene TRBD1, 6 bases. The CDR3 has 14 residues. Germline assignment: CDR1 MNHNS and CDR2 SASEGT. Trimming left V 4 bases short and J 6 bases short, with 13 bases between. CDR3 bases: TGTGCCAGCAGTGGAACAGGGCAGGGTCAGCCCCAGCATTTT. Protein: CASSGTGQGQPQHF.

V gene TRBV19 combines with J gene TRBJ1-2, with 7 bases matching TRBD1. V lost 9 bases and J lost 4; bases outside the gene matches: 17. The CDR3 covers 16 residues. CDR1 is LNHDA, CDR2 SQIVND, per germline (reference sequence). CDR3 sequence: CASTIEGAVVTYGYTF. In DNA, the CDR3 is TGTGCCAGCACCATAGAGGGGGCGGTTGTGACCTATGGCTACACCTTC.